This TCR beta chain was observed in a study of blood T cell repertoires in COVID-19. Study-level background: Collection of acute and convalescent COVID-19 samples took place in the United States, Italy and Spain. PBMCs, B-cell-depleted T cells, or T cells were the source of the cDNA or gDNA that made up the material.

V lost 0 bases and J lost 2; bases outside the gene matches: 8. This CDR3 comprises 19 residues. Germline V CDR1 and CDR2: LNHDA, SQIVND (reference sequence). Original analysis: Estimation of nucleated cell counts was performed using reference gene primer amplification. Libraries were prepared by immunoSEQ multiplex PCR; TCRdb keeps only in-frame clonotypes and omits some of them. V, J and clone size reflect that table, while D and trimming were determined from the DNA. There are roughly 16,000 clones in the sample; around 90% occur only once, and approximately 14% lies in the top ten. The receptor was derived from a human donor in a cohort sampled during active COVID-19. The rearrangement links TRBV19 to TRBJ2-3; 13 positions match TRBD2. The sequencing input was peripheral blood. CDR3 in DNA: TGTGCCAGTAGTATAGAACTAGCGGGGGGGATAGAGTACACAGATACGCAGTATTTT. Amino acids: CASSIELAGGIEYTDTQYF.